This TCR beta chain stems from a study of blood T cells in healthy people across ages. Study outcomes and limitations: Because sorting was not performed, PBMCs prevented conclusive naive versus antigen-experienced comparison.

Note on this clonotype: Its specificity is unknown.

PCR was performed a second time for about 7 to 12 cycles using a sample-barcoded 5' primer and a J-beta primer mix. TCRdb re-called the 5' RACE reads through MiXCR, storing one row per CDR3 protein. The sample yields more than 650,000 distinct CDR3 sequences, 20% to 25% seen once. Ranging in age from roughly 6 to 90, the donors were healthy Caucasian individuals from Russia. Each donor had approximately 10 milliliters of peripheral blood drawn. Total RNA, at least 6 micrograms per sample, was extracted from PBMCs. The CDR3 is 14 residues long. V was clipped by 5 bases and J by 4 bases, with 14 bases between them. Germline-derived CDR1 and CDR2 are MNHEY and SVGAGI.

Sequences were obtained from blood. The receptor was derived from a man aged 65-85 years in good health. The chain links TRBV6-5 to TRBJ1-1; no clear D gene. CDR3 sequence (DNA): TGTGCCAGCAGTCATACTAGGAAGTTCACTGAAGCTTTCTTT. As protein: CASSHTRKFTEAFF.